The 5 T cell receptor beta chains given below trace back to one sample, sequenced in a study of beta chain features in type 1 diabetes. The investigators reverse transcribed all of the isolated RNA, so they sequenced expressed TCRB transcripts. Sequenced by immunoSEQ multiplex PCR; TCRdb stores in-frame clones only, minus some. The repertoire consists of 350,000 or so clones, with roughly a fifth occurring once and the leading ten covering 0.044%. Sequencing was performed on naive CD4+ T cells from blood. These receptors were taken from a young woman in good health.

This chain joins TRBV5-1 and TRBJ1-1, with 7 positions matching TRBD1. Germline values: CDR1 SGHRS, CDR2 YFSETQ. The V segment lost 0 bases and the J segment 5 bases; nucleotides outside the gene matches: 7. The CDR3 runs 15 residues. The CDR3 DNA sequence: TGCGCCAGCAGCTTGGAGAGACAGGGTGGTACTGAAGCTTTCTTT. It yields the protein CASSLERQGGTEAFF.

This clone turned up a few times. The chain uses TRBV18 and TRBJ2-1, with a weak D call TRBD2 (6 bases). Looked up from germline, CDR1 is KGHSH and CDR2 is LQKENI. V lost 2 bases and J lost 5, with 10 bases in between. The CDR3 spans 14 residues. The CDR3 is CASSPRDSHNEQFF. CDR3 sequence (DNA): TGTGCCAGCTCACCAAGGGACTCACACAATGAGCAGTTCTTC.

This clone was picked up a small number of times. The chain joins TRBV7-3 to TRBJ2-5; unclear D gene. This CDR3 region has 14 residues. The V and J ends lost 4 bases and 2 bases respectively, with 11 bases between them. The V gene's germline CDR1 is SGHTA and CDR2 FQGTGA. The CDR3 protein is CASSSPRRQETQYF. The DNA for the CDR3 is TGTGCCAGCAGCTCCCCTAGGAGACAAGAGACCCAGTACTTC.

The chain links TRBV4-2 to TRBJ2-7; 9 bases line up with TRBD1. This CDR3 has 15 amino acids. Germline values: CDR1 LGHNA, CDR2 YNFKEQ. V was pared by 2 bases and J by 0 bases, with 2 bases of the junction left unmatched. CDR3 nucleotide sequence: TGTGCCAGCAGCCAATCGGGACAGGGCTCCTACGAGCAGTACTTC. Protein product: CASSQSGQGSYEQYF.

This clone has just a few counts. The chain joins TRBV4-2 to TRBJ2-1; no clear D. The V end was cut by 0 bases, the J end by 4 bases, with 19 bases between. This CDR3 spans 18 amino acids. Germline values: CDR1 LGHNA, CDR2 YNFKEQ. The CDR3 sequence is CASSQEVKPSGGYNEQFF. CDR3 coding DNA: TGTGCCAGCAGCCAAGAAGTTAAACCCTCCGGCGGTTACAATGAGCAGTTCTTC.